This T cell receptor (beta chain) was sequenced in a study of graft-versus-host responses after intestinal transplantation. At the level of the study: Each recipient received a multivisceral, liver-intestinal, or isolated intestinal graft. Each patient got anti-thymocyte globulin induction, then tacrolimus and steroids for approximately three years.

This clone was detected only once. Its antigen is not known. V gave up 3 bases and J gave up 4 bases, with 7 bases separating them. Germline V gene data show CDR1 as LNHDA and CDR2 as SQIVND (reference sequence). This CDR3 spans 13 amino acids. Sequenced by immunoSEQ multiplex PCR; TCRdb stores in-frame clones only, minus some. In the table there are tens of thousands of clones, about 90% of which are singletons. Study outcomes and limitations: Researchers found GvH clones in recipient marrow, and some showed up first in ileum or blood. In patients with graft-donor T cell macrochimerism, allograft graft-versus-host to host-versus-graft clonal ratios were high.

The sequencing here drew on PBMCs, taken 26 days after transplant. This TCR came from a human patient who received an intestinal transplant, so some T cells may come from the graft donor. The rearrangement links TRBV19 to TRBJ1-5; the D gene is possibly TRBD1 (5 bases). CDR3 amino acids: CASSIKGNQPQHF. CDR3 DNA: TGTGCCAGTAGTATTAAGGGGAATCAGCCCCAGCATTTT.